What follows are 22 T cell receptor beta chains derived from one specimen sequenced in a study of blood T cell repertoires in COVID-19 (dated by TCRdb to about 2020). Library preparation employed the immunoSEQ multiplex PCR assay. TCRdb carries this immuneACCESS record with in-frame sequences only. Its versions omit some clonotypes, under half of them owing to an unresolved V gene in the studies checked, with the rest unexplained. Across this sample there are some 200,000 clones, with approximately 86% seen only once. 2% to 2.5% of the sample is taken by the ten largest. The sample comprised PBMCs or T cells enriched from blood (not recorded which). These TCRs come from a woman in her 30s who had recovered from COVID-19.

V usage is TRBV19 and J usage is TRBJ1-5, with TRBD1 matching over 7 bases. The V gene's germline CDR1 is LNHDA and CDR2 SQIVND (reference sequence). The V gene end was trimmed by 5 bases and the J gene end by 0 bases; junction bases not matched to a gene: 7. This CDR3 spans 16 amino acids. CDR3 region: CASSPQGPYSNQPQHF. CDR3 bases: TGTGCCAGTAGTCCACAGGGGCCGTATAGCAATCAGCCCCAGCATTTT.

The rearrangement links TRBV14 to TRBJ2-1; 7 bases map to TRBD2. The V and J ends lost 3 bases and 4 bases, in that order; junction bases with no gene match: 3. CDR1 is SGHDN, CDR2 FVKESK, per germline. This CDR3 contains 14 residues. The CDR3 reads CASSQTSPYNEQFF. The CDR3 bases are TGTGCCAGCAGCCAGACTAGCCCATACAATGAGCAGTTCTTC.

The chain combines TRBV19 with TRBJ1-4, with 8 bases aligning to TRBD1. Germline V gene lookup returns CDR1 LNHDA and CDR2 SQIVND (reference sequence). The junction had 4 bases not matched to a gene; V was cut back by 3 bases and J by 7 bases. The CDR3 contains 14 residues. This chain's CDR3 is CASSIAGGFEKLFF. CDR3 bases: TGTGCCAGTAGTATCGCAGGGGGCTTTGAAAAACTGTTTTTT. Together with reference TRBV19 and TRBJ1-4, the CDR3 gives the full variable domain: DGGITQSPKYLFRKEGQNVTLSCEQNLNHDAMYWYRQDPGQGLRLIYYSQIVNDFQKGDIAEGYSVSREKKESFPLTVTSAQKNPTAFYLCASSIAGGFEKLFFGSGTQLSVL.

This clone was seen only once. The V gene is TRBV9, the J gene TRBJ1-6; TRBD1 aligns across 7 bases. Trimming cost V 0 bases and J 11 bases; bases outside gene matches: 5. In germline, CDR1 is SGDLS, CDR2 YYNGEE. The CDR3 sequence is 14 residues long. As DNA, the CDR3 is TGTGCCAGCAGCGTAGAACAGGGGAAGCCACCCCTCCACTTT. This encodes CASSVEQGKPPLHF.

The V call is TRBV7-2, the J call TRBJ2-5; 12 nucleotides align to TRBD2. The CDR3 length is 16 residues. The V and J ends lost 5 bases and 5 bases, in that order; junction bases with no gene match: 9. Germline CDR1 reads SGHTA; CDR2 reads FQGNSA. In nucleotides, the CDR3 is TGTGCCAGCAGCCCGCAGCTAGCGGGAGGGCTGGAGACCCAGTACTTC. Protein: CASSPQLAGGLETQYF.

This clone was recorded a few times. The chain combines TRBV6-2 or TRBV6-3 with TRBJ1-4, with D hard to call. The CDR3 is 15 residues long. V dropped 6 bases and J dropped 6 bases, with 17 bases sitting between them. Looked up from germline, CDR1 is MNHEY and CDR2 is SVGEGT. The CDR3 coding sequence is TGTGCCAGCAGCATTCCGGGTCGAGGAGATGAAAAACTGTTTTTT. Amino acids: CASSIPGRGDEKLFF.

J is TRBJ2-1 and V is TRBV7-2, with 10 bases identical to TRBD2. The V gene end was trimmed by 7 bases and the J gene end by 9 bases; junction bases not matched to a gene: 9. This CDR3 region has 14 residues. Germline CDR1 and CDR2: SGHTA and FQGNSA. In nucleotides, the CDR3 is TGTGCCAGCACGCCCGGAGCGGGAGGGTTTGAGCAGTTCTTC. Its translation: CASTPGAGGFEQFF.

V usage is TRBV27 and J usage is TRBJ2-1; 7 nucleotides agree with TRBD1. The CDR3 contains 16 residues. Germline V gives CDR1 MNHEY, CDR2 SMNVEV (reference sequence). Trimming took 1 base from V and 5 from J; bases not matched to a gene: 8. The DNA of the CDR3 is TGTGCCAGCAGTTTATTTCCCGGACAGGCCCACAATGAGCAGTTCTTC. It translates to CASSLFPGQAHNEQFF.

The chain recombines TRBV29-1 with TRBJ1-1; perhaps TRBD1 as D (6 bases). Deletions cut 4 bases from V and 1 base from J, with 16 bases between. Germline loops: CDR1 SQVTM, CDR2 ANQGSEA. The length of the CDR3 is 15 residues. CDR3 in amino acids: CSVVVHRETNTEAFF. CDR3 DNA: TGCAGCGTTGTGGTTCACAGGGAGACGAACACTGAAGCTTTCTTT.

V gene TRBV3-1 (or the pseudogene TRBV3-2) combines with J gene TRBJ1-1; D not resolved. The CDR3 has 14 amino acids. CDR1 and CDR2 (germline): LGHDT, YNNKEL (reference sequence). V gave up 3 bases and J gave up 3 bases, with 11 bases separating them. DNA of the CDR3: TGTGCCAGCAGCCAGAAAAGCGTGGACACTGAAGCTTTCTTT. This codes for CASSQKSVDTEAFF.

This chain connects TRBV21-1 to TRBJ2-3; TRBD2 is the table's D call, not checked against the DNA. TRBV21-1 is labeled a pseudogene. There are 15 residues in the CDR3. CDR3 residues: CASSKPGFASDTQYF. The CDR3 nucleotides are TGTGCCAGCAGCAAGCCGGGGTTCGCGTCGGATACGCAGTATTTT.

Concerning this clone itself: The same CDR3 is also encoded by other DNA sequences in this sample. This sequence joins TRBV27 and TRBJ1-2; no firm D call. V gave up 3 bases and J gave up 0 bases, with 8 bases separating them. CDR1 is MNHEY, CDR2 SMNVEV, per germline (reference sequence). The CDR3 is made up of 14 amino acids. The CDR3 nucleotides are TGTGCCAGCAGTTTTGGGAGCCCTAACTATGGCTACACCTTC. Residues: CASSFGSPNYGYTF.

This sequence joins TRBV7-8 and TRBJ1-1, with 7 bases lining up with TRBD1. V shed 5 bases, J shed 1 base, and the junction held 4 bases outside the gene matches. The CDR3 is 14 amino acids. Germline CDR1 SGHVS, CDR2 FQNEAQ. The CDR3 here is CASSRGTENTEAFF. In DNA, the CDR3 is TGTGCCAGCAGCCGAGGGACAGAGAACACTGAAGCTTTCTTT.

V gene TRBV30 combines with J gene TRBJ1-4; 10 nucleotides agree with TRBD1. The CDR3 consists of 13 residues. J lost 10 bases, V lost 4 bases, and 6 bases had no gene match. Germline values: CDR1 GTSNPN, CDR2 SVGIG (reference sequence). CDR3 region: CAWIRTGGGKLFF. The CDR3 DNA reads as TGTGCCTGGATACGGACAGGGGGGGGAAAACTGTTTTTT.

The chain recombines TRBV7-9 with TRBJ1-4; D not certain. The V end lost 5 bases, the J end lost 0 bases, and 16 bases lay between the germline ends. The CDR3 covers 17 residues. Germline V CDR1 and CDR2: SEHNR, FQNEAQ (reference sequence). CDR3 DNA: TGTGCCAGCAGCCCGCAGATAGGAGGGACAACTAATGAAAAACTGTTTTTT. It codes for CASSPQIGGTTNEKLFF.

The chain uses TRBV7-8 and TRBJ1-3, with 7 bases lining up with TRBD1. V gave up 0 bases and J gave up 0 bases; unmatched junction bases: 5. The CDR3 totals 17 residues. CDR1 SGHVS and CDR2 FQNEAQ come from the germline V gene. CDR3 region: CASSLAGQTISGNTIYF. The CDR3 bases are TGTGCCAGCAGCTTAGCGGGACAGACAATCTCTGGAAACACCATATATTTT.

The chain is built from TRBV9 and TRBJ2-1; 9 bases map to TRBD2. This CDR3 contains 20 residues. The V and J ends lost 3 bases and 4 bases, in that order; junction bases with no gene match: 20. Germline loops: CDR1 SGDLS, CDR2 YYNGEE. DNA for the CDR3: TGTGCCAGCAGCGAACAAGCAGGAGGGGCTAGCGGGGCCTTATACAATGAGCAGTTCTTC. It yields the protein CASSEQAGGASGALYNEQFF.

The CDR3 loop is CASNLMSGSTEAFF. In DNA, the CDR3 is TGTGCCAGCAATTTAATGTCGGGAAGCACTGAAGCTTTCTTT. The V gene is TRBV7-9, the J gene TRBJ1-1; D gene uncertain. The CDR3 contains 14 residues. Per germline, CDR1 SEHNR and CDR2 FQNEAQ (reference sequence). V was clipped by 7 bases and J by 4 bases, with 16 bases between them.

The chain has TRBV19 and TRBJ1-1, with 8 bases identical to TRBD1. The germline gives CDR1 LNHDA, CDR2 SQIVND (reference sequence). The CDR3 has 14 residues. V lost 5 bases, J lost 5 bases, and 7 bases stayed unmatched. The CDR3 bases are TGTGCCAGTAGTCCATCAGGGGGCGGGACTGAAGCTTTCTTT. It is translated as CASSPSGGGTEAFF.

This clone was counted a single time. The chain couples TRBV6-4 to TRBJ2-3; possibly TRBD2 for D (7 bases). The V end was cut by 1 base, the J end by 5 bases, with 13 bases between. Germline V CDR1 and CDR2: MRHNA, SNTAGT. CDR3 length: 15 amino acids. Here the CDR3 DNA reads TGTGCCAGCAGTGACTGGGGGGGGCCGGGAGATACGCAGTATTTT. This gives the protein CASSDWGGPGDTQYF.

The CDR3 here is CASSPGLARDVGELFF. The CDR3 coding sequence is TGTGCCAGCAGCCCCGGACTAGCGAGGGATGTCGGGGAGCTGTTTTTT. The chain carries TRBV5-4 and TRBJ2-2; 9 nucleotides match TRBD2. CDR1 and CDR2 (germline): SGHNT, YYREEE (reference sequence). This CDR3 region has 16 residues. The junction had 11 bases not matched to a gene; V was cut back by 4 bases and J by 7 bases.

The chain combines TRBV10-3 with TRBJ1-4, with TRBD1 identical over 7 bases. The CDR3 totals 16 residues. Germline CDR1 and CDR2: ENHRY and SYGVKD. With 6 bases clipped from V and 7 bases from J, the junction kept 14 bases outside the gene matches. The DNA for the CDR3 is TGTGCCATCAGCCGGGACAGCGGGGGCTATGGTGAAAAACTGTTTTTT. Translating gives CAISRDSGGYGEKLFF.